The sequence of this T cell receptor beta chain was determined in a study of CD4 T cells in relation to SARS-CoV-2 and coronaviruses. The CDR3 runs 13 residues. Trimming shortened V by 4 bases and J by 5 bases, and 13 bases separated the two germline ends. CDR1 SGHNT and CDR2 YYREEE come from the germline V gene (reference sequence). Unexposed donor CD4+ T cells date from about 2011-2018, before the COVID-19 pandemic. Naive and memory CD4+ T cell DNA was deep-sequenced without culture. Profiled with immunoSEQ multiplex PCR; TCRdb holds only in-frame clones, not every one. The sample consists of roughly 61,000 clones, approximately 90% of them appearing once.

The clonotype was recovered from a human donor in good health. The sample consisted of memory CD4+ T cells from PBMCs. The rearrangement joins TRBV5-4 to TRBJ2-7; either TRBD1 or TRBD2 may fit D (5 bases each). CDR3 loop: CASSPRVGDEQYF. CDR3 DNA: TGTGCCAGCAGCCCCCGGGTGGGGGACGAGCAGTACTTC. Complete variable domain (other parts from reference TRBV5-4 and TRBJ2-7): ETGVTQSPTHLIKTRGQQVTLRCSSQSGHNTVSWYQQALGQGPQFIFQYYREEENGRGNFPPRFSGLQFPNYSSELNVNALELDDSALYLCASSPRVGDEQYFGPGTRLTVT.